This T cell receptor (beta chain) was found in a study of cytotoxic CD8 clonotypes in ibrutinib-treated CLL. Study information: Recorded responses included about 25 partial and 2 complete; following median approximately 68 months, approximately 15 stayed remitted and 12 progressed. Overall study results and limits: The study found baseline clonality above age-matched healthy donors, tracking circulating CD8+ T-cell counts.

About this clone: Its antigen is undetermined.

TCRdb's copy holds only in-frame clones and misses some; the assay was immunoSEQ multiplex PCR. The top ten hold around 4.9% of the sample, which has around 140,000 clones, more than 75% seen once. The V gene end was trimmed by 3 bases and the J gene end by 0 bases; junction bases not matched to a gene: 2. This CDR3 contains 15 residues. Germline V CDR1 and CDR2: MDHEN, SYDVKM. The chain combines TRBV28 with TRBJ1-5; the match to TRBD1 covers 7 bases. This TCR came from a human donor with chronic lymphocytic leukemia. Source: PBMCs, taken after 24 months of ibrutinib treatment. CDR3 bases: TGTGCCAGCAGTTTGGGACAGAATAGCAATCAGCCCCAGCATTTT. Amino acid sequence: CASSLGQNSNQPQHF.